This T cell receptor beta chain was obtained from a study of T cells in Graves' hyperthyroidism and ophthalmopathy. Amplification of TCR beta CDR3 regions was performed using RNA transcripts as template. Using the HTBI primer set, a first-round RT-PCR was run on the TCR CDR3. TCRdb analysed the multiplex PCR reads with MiXCR anew, one entry per CDR3 protein. The data show about 710,000 distinct CDR3 sequences, about a sixth seen once. The CDR3 totals 13 residues. Germline CDR1 is SGHTA and CDR2 is FQGNSA. Trimming left V 4 bases short and J 4 bases short, with 10 bases between. Sequenced input: blood. The rearrangement links TRBV7-2 to TRBJ1-1; the D is unclear. The clonotype was recovered from a man aged 18 to 35 with Graves' hyperthyroidism. The CDR3: CASSSTTGTEAFF. The CDR3, as DNA: TGTGCCAGCAGCTCGACAACGGGCACTGAAGCTTTCTTT. Full variable domain (remainder filled in from reference TRBV7-2 and TRBJ1-1): GAGVSQSPSNKVTEKGKDVELRCDPISGHTALYWYRQSLGQGLEFLIYFQGNSAPDKSGLPSDRFSAERTGGSVSTLTIQRTQQEDSAVYLCASSSTTGTEAFFGQGTRLTVV.